The rows below give T cell receptor beta chains drawn from one sample of a study of cytomegalovirus exposure and HLA in healthy donors. Clones were read by immunoSEQ multiplex PCR, and TCRdb kept only the in-frame ones, dropping some. The sample has under 80,000 clones, around 72% seen once; the top ten hold roughly half. What was sequenced was PBMCs. The source is a man over 45 in good health and CMV-seropositive. The CDR3 runs from the conserved cysteine through the conserved F or W. The order of the fields is V gene, J gene, clone size, D gene, CDR3 protein, CDR3 DNA. The D gene is left open where the match is weak. Only part of the rows carry a size: once, few, many, or a class if the clone is expanded.

TRBV10-3	TRBJ2-2	.	TRBD2	CAISGPRPGLAGVRFTGELFF	TGTGCCATCAGTGGCCCGAGACCGGGACTAGCGGGAGTGAGGTTCACCGGGGAGCTGTTTTTT
TRBV6-1	TRBJ1-3	.	.	CASSPVAGYTIYF	TGTGCCAGCAGTCCCGTAGCTGGATACACCATATATTTT
TRBV28	TRBJ2-7	.	.	CASSLLGVKDEQYF	TGTGCCAGCAGTTTACTCGGGGTAAAGGACGAGCAGTACTTC
TRBV12-1	TRBJ2-7	few	.	CASSFGTGNYEQYF	.
TRBV6-5	TRBJ2-6	.	.	CASSYVRSGANVLTF	TGTGCCAGCAGTTACGTGAGATCTGGGGCCAACGTCCTGACTTTC
TRBV6-5	TRBJ2-2	.	TRBD2	CASSSGGANTGELFF	TGTGCCAGCAGTAGCGGGGGTGCGAACACCGGGGAGCTGTTTTTT
TRBV5-4	TRBJ2-1	.	.	CASSSRHREGNEQFF	TGTGCCAGCAGCTCCCGACACAGGGAGGGCAATGAGCAGTTCTTC
TRBV19	TRBJ1-5	.	.	CASSIGQGNQPQHF	TGTGCCAGTAGTATAGGCCAGGGCAATCAGCCCCAGCATTTT
TRBV30	TRBJ1-6	.	.	CAWSRGGDPDNSPLHF	TGTGCCTGGAGTCGAGGAGGGGACCCTGATAATTCACCCCTCCACTTT
TRBV27	TRBJ1-2	.	TRBD1	CASSLGGRDREGYGYTF	TGTGCCAGCAGCCTAGGGGGACGCGACAGGGAAGGGTATGGCTACACCTTC
TRBV5-1	TRBJ1-2	.	.	CASSPGTPPDYGYTF	TGCGCCAGCAGCCCCGGGACACCTCCTGATTATGGCTACACCTTC
TRBV19	TRBJ1-5	.	TRBD1	CASNRGQQPQHF	TGTGCCAGCAACAGGGGACAACAGCCCCAGCATTTT
TRBV7-3	TRBJ1-1	once	TRBD1	CASSLRPGDREAFF	TGTGCCAGCAGCCTCCGGCCAGGGGACAGAGAAGCTTTCTTT
TRBV29-1	TRBJ1-2	few	.	CSVDFTGPSNYGYTF	TGCAGCGTGGATTTTACAGGTCCCTCTAACTATGGCTACACCTTC
TRBV27	TRBJ1-1	.	TRBD1	CATSLNPFRGPVNTEAFF	TGTGCCACCAGTTTAAACCCGTTCAGGGGGCCCGTTAACACTGAAGCTTTCTTT
TRBV10-3	TRBJ1-6	.	TRBD1	CAISESEGTGNSPLHF	TGTGCCATCAGTGAGTCTGAAGGGACAGGGAATTCACCCCTCCACTTT
TRBV7-6	TRBJ2-3	once	TRBD2	CASSPLASGAITDTQYF	TGTGCCAGCAGCCCGTTGGCTAGCGGGGCAATCACAGATACGCAGTATTTT
TRBV5-6	TRBJ1-4	.	.	CASSLWTAATNEKLFF	TGTGCCAGCAGCTTATGGACAGCTGCAACTAATGAAAAACTGTTTTTT
TRBV30	TRBJ1-2	.	.	CAWRQFNQGYTF	TGTGCCTGGAGACAGTTTAATCAGGGCTACACCTTC
TRBV5-1	TRBJ1-1	.	TRBD1	CASSLAGQEMNTEAFF	TGCGCCAGCAGCTTGGCGGGACAGGAAATGAACACTGAAGCTTTCTTT
TRBV6-5	TRBJ1-5	few	TRBD1	CASGTGGGQPQHF	TGTGCCAGCGGGACAGGGGGAGGTCAGCCCCAGCATTTT
TRBV7-8	TRBJ2-7	.	.	CASSLQGYEQYF	TGTGCCAGCAGCTTACAGGGCTACGAGCAGTACTTC
TRBV7-2	TRBJ2-5	.	TRBD2	CASSSGVAGGQETQYF	TGTGCCAGCAGTTCCGGCGTGGCGGGAGGGCAAGAGACCCAGTACTTC
TRBV9	TRBJ1-1	once	.	CASSVDGHGNTEAFF	TGTGCCAGCAGCGTAGACGGACACGGGAACACTGAAGCTTTCTTT
TRBV11-2	TRBJ2-2	.	.	CASSLVGAGTGELFF	TGTGCCAGCAGCTTAGTTGGGGCAGGCACCGGGGAGCTGTTTTTT
TRBV19	TRBJ2-4	few	TRBD2	CASSLGGGVAKNIQYF	TGTGCCAGTAGTCTTGGGGGAGGGGTAGCCAAAAACATTCAGTACTTC
TRBV11-3	TRBJ2-1	.	TRBD2	CASSSGRENNEQFF	TGTGCCAGCAGCTCTGGGAGGGAGAACAATGAGCAGTTCTTC
TRBV9	TRBJ2-2	.	TRBD1	CASSGRTGGELNTGELFF	TGTGCCAGCAGCGGCCGGACAGGGGGCGAACTCAACACCGGGGAGCTGTTTTTT
TRBV6-1	TRBJ1-2	.	.	CASSGDRPPNYGYTF	TGTGCCAGCAGTGGAGACAGGCCCCCTAACTATGGCTACACCTTC
TRBV2	TRBJ2-1	.	.	CASSTLAEQFF	TGTGCCAGCAGCACCCTAGCGGAGCAGTTCTTC
TRBV9	TRBJ2-1	.	TRBD2	CASSVDLAGNPGNEQFF	TGTGCCAGCAGCGTAGATCTAGCGGGAAACCCTGGTAATGAGCAGTTCTTC
TRBV5-1	TRBJ2-1	few	TRBD2	CASSLISSGRYEQFF	TGCGCCAGCAGCTTGATTTCTAGCGGGAGGTACGAGCAGTTCTTC
TRBV6-5	TRBJ2-7	.	.	CASSYDSSYEQYF	TGTGCCAGCAGTTATGACAGCTCATACGAGCAGTACTTC
TRBV12-2	TRBJ2-3	few	.	CASRLGGDPDTQYF	TGTGCAAGTCGCTTAGGGGGGGACCCAGATACGCAGTATTTT
TRBV5-6	TRBJ2-1	.	TRBD2	CASKLSGSSYNEQFF	TGTGCCAGCAAGCTGAGCGGGAGCTCCTACAATGAGCAGTTCTTC
TRBV28	TRBJ2-7	.	TRBD1	CASRLGTASYEQYF	TGTGCCAGCAGACTTGGGACAGCGTCCTACGAGCAGTACTTC
TRBV7-3	TRBJ1-1	.	.	CASSRLTGTEAFF	TGTGCCAGCAGCCGTTTAACAGGGACTGAAGCTTTCTTT
TRBV11-2	TRBJ2-7	once	TRBD2	CASSLAGLAGYEQYF	TGTGCCAGCAGCTTAGCGGGACTAGCGGGATACGAGCAGTACTTC
TRBV7-3	TRBJ2-5	.	.	CASSLAGRETQYF	TGTGCCAGCAGCTTAGCAGGGAGGGAGACCCAGTACTTC
TRBV25-1	TRBJ2-1	.	TRBD2	CASSDPVALEGLYNEQFF	TGTGCCAGCAGTGATCCTGTTGCACTAGAGGGACTATACAATGAGCAGTTCTTC
TRBV5-6	TRBJ2-7	.	TRBD1	CASSTDRGPYEQYF	TGTGCCAGCAGCACAGACAGGGGCCCCTACGAGCAGTACTTC
TRBV9	TRBJ2-1	.	.	CASSVRDSPGTEQFF	TGTGCCAGCAGCGTTCGGGACTCTCCGGGTACTGAGCAGTTCTTC